Listed below are T cell receptor beta chains from one sample, sequenced in a study of glioma-infiltrating T cells. TCRdb redid the calling of the multiplex PCR reads with MiXCR, one entry per CDR3 protein. The repertoire includes about 89,000 distinct CDR3 sequences, under 30% of them detected once, and approximately 6.7% sits in the top ten. Sequenced material: glioma tissue, nonneoplastic brain tissue, or PBMCs (not recorded which). Receptors originate from a human donor with low-grade glioma or glioblastoma, undergoing nonglioma brain surgery, or in good health (not recorded which). The CDR3 runs from the conserved cysteine through the conserved F or W. Each record gives: V gene, J gene, clone size, D gene, CDR3 protein, CDR3 DNA. A D gene is named only where the DNA matches it firmly. Clone size appears in some rows only: once, few, many, or a class for an expanded clone.

V gene: TRBV4-2; J gene: TRBJ1-5; clone size: many; D gene: TRBD1; CDR3 protein: CASSLEQGVNQPQHF; CDR3 DNA: TGTGCCAGCAGCCTCGAACAGGGGGTAAATCAGCCCCAGCATTTT
V gene: TRBV6-2/TRBV6-3; J gene: TRBJ1-5; clone size: -; D gene: -; CDR3 protein: CASRRQYNQPQHF; CDR3 DNA: TGTGCCAGCAGACGACAGTACAACCAGCCCCAGCATTTT
V gene: TRBV4-1; J gene: TRBJ1-1; clone size: many; D gene: -; CDR3 protein: CASSQVGGGKLPEAFF; CDR3 DNA: TGCGCCAGCAGCCAAGTAGGGGGGGGGAAGTTGCCTGAAGCTTTCTTT
V gene: TRBV14; J gene: TRBJ1-1; clone size: many; D gene: -; CDR3 protein: CASSKDLDTEAFF; CDR3 DNA: TGTGCCAGCAGCAAAGACCTAGACACTGAAGCTTTCTTT
V gene: TRBV19; J gene: TRBJ1-2; clone size: -; D gene: -; CDR3 protein: CASSGNGPGLNYGYTF; CDR3 DNA: TGTGCCAGTAGCGGAAATGGCCCGGGCCTTAACTATGGCTACACCTTC
V gene: TRBV20-1; J gene: TRBJ1-1; clone size: medium-sized; D gene: -; CDR3 protein: CSATGSVNTEAFF; CDR3 DNA: TGCAGTGCTACTGGGTCCGTGAACACTGAAGCTTTCTTT
V gene: TRBV29-1; J gene: TRBJ2-4; clone size: few; D gene: TRBD1; CDR3 protein: CSVGLRQGNIQYF; CDR3 DNA: TGCAGCGTTGGCCTGCGACAGGGGAACATTCAGTACTTC
V gene: TRBV12-3/TRBV12-4; J gene: TRBJ2-2; clone size: few; D gene: -; CDR3 protein: CASIRVAGELFF; CDR3 DNA: TGTGCCAGCATAAGGGTGGCCGGGGAGCTGTTTTTT
V gene: TRBV29-1; J gene: TRBJ2-7; clone size: -; D gene: TRBD2; CDR3 protein: CSVAASGDSYEQYF; CDR3 DNA: TGCAGCGTTGCCGCCAGCGGGGATTCCTACGAGCAGTACTTC
V gene: TRBV7-2; J gene: TRBJ2-4; clone size: many; D gene: -; CDR3 protein: CASSLGGLNIQYF; CDR3 DNA: TGTGCCAGCAGCTTAGGCGGCTTAAACATTCAGTACTTC
V gene: TRBV19; J gene: TRBJ2-1; clone size: few; D gene: TRBD2; CDR3 protein: CASRVGTSNEQFF; CDR3 DNA: TGTGCCAGCCGTGTGGGGACTAGCAATGAGCAGTTCTTC
V gene: TRBV7-9; J gene: TRBJ1-5; clone size: many; D gene: -; CDR3 protein: CASSLMGQPQHF; CDR3 DNA: TGTGCCAGCAGCTTGATGGGTCAGCCCCAGCATTTT
V gene: TRBV6-6; J gene: TRBJ2-5; clone size: -; D gene: -; CDR3 protein: CASSYSAQETQYF; CDR3 DNA: TGTGCCAGCAGTTACTCGGCTCAAGAGACCCAGTACTTC
V gene: TRBV29-1; J gene: TRBJ1-1; clone size: many; D gene: -; CDR3 protein: CSVERSTEAFF; CDR3 DNA: TGCAGCGTTGAAAGGAGCACTGAAGCTTTCTTT
V gene: TRBV18; J gene: TRBJ2-7; clone size: many; D gene: TRBD1; CDR3 protein: CASCTGQNSYEQYF; CDR3 DNA: TGTGCCAGCTGCACGGGACAGAACTCCTACGAGCAGTACTTC
V gene: TRBV20-1; J gene: TRBJ1-6; clone size: many; D gene: TRBD1; CDR3 protein: CSAWDSRNSPLHF; CDR3 DNA: TGCAGTGCCTGGGACAGTAGAAATTCACCCCTCCACTTT
V gene: TRBV28; J gene: TRBJ2-7; clone size: many; D gene: -; CDR3 protein: CASSFSAYEQYF; CDR3 DNA: TGTGCCAGCAGTTTTAGTGCCTACGAGCAGTACTTC
V gene: TRBV5-4; J gene: TRBJ2-3; clone size: many; D gene: TRBD2; CDR3 protein: CASSSVAGRGTDTQYF; CDR3 DNA: TGTGCCAGCAGCTCCGTAGCGGGTCGGGGCACAGATACGCAGTATTTT
V gene: TRBV15; J gene: TRBJ2-7; clone size: many; D gene: -; CDR3 protein: CATSRDRRPTEITYEQYF; CDR3 DNA: TGTGCCACCAGCAGAGATCGCCGCCCGACAGAAATTACCTACGAGCAGTACTTC
V gene: TRBV2; J gene: TRBJ2-5; clone size: many; D gene: -; CDR3 protein: CATSTRETQYF; CDR3 DNA: TGTGCCACCTCGACTCGGGAGACCCAGTACTTC
V gene: TRBV12-5; J gene: TRBJ2-1; clone size: many; D gene: TRBD1; CDR3 protein: CAGGRSEGAVSEQFF; CDR3 DNA: TGTGCTGGTGGACGCAGCGAGGGGGCGGTAAGTGAGCAGTTCTTC
V gene: TRBV20-1; J gene: TRBJ1-1; clone size: many; D gene: -; CDR3 protein: CSARYNWGRATEAFF; CDR3 DNA: TGCAGTGCTAGGTACAATTGGGGTAGGGCTACTGAAGCTTTCTTT
V gene: TRBV5-4; J gene: TRBJ2-7; clone size: few; D gene: -; CDR3 protein: CASSSNDIYEQYF; CDR3 DNA: TGTGCCAGCAGCTCGAACGACATCTACGAGCAGTACTTC
V gene: TRBV2; J gene: TRBJ1-2; clone size: many; D gene: -; CDR3 protein: CASSEGLLPLYGYTF; CDR3 DNA: TGTGCCAGCAGCGAGGGGCTATTGCCACTCTATGGCTACACCTTC
V gene: TRBV7-8; J gene: TRBJ1-5; clone size: -; D gene: TRBD1; CDR3 protein: CTSRAQGGSNQPQHF; CDR3 DNA: TGTACCAGCAGGGCACAGGGGGGGAGCAATCAGCCCCAGCATTTT
V gene: TRBV19; J gene: TRBJ1-5; clone size: many; D gene: -; CDR3 protein: CASSIPGDSNQPQHF; CDR3 DNA: TGTGCCAGTAGTATCCCAGGGGACAGCAATCAGCCCCAGCATTTT
V gene: TRBV20-1; J gene: TRBJ1-5; clone size: many; D gene: -; CDR3 protein: CSARGGDGLSNQPQHF; CDR3 DNA: TGCAGTGCTAGAGGGGGAGACGGGCTTTCGAATCAGCCCCAGCATTTT
V gene: TRBV18; J gene: TRBJ2-7; clone size: many; D gene: TRBD1; CDR3 protein: CASSSGQGGPYEQYF; CDR3 DNA: TGTGCCAGCTCATCTGGACAGGGGGGTCCCTACGAGCAGTACTTC
V gene: TRBV10-3; J gene: TRBJ2-5; clone size: -; D gene: TRBD1; CDR3 protein: CAISEGTGVRETQYF; CDR3 DNA: TGTGCCATCAGTGAAGGCACAGGGGTGAGGGAGACCCAGTACTTC
V gene: TRBV29-1; J gene: TRBJ2-1; clone size: many; D gene: TRBD2; CDR3 protein: CSGRTSALYNEQFF; CDR3 DNA: TGCAGCGGGAGGACTAGCGCGCTCTACAATGAGCAGTTCTTC
V gene: TRBV20-1; J gene: TRBJ2-7; clone size: many; D gene: -; CDR3 protein: CSASRDTPPYEQYF; CDR3 DNA: TGCAGTGCGAGCCGGGATACTCCCCCCTACGAGCAGTACTTC
V gene: TRBV28; J gene: TRBJ2-5; clone size: many; D gene: -; CDR3 protein: CASSQGGYQTQYF; CDR3 DNA: TGTGCCAGCAGTCAAGGTGGTTATCAGACCCAGTACTTC
V gene: TRBV5-4; J gene: TRBJ1-4; clone size: -; D gene: -; CDR3 protein: CASSSSLRWATNEKLFF; CDR3 DNA: TGTGCCAGCAGCTCCTCTCTCAGGTGGGCAACTAATGAAAAACTGTTTTTT
V gene: TRBV15; J gene: TRBJ2-1; clone size: many; D gene: TRBD2; CDR3 protein: CATRGRAVNEQFF; CDR3 DNA: TGTGCCACCCGGGGGAGGGCTGTTAATGAGCAGTTCTTC
V gene: TRBV7-2; J gene: TRBJ2-3; clone size: many; D gene: -; CDR3 protein: CASSLGLGGTDTQYF; CDR3 DNA: TGTGCCAGCAGCTTAGGATTGGGGGGCACAGATACGCAGTATTTT